The 10 T cell receptor beta chains reported below all come from one sample, sequenced in a study of regulatory T cells in long-lasting Graves disease. Time point denoted: newly diagnosed GD, antithyroid drugs for less than 3 months. Making the TCR library involved RNA that had been extracted from PBMCs. Arm-PCR with iRepertoire HTBI primers amplified the CDR3 regions for these TCR beta libraries. TCRdb processed the multiplex PCR reads anew with MiXCR; each CDR3 protein has one entry. Found here are around 400,000 distinct CDR3 sequences, 15% of them singletons; the top ten hold about 7.6%. These records were also assigned to another study, of T cells in Graves' hyperthyroidism and ophthalmopathy.

The sample here was peripheral blood mononuclear cells (PBMCs), taken at new diagnosis, from a patient treated with antithyroid drugs. Every receptor here comes from a middle-aged woman with Graves disease.

In its sample, this clonotype was seen many times. The rearrangement joins TRBV19 to TRBJ1-5; 9 nucleotides align to TRBD1. The CDR3 totals 13 residues. V dropped 7 bases and J dropped 6; count of bases not matched to a gene: 4. In germline, CDR1 is LNHDA, CDR2 SQIVND (reference sequence). CDR3 residues: CASKGQGAQPQHF. CDR3 nucleotide sequence: TGTGCCAGTAAGGGACAGGGTGCTCAGCCCCAGCATTTT. The full variable domain, with the rest looked up from reference TRBV19 and TRBJ1-5, is DGGITQSPKYLFRKEGQNVTLSCEQNLNHDAMYWYRQDPGQGLRLIYYSQIVNDFQKGDIAEGYSVSREKKESFPLTVTSAQKNPTAFYLCASKGQGAQPQHFGDGTRLSIL.

The chain has TRBV4-1 and TRBJ1-1; TRBD1 is a possible D gene (5 bases). CDR1 is MGHRA and CDR2 is YSYEKL in the germline V gene. This CDR3 spans 17 amino acids. With 4 bases removed from V and 4 bases from J, the gap between germline ends came to 22 bases. The CDR3 DNA follows: TGCGCCAGCAGCCTACACGGGACGGAGCTTAAAGGCACTGAAGCTTTCTTT. It specifies CASSLHGTELKGTEAFF.

There are many counts of this clonotype. This rearrangement joins TRBV11-1 to TRBJ2-2, with 10 bases that match TRBD2. J lost 3 bases, V lost 7 bases, and 11 bases had no gene match. The length of the CDR3 is 17 residues. Germline CDR1 SGHAT, CDR2 FQDESV (reference sequence). In nucleotides, the CDR3 is TGTGCCAGCAACGGGGCTAGCGGGAGTTTGGACACCGGGGAGCTGTTTTTT. It translates to CASNGASGSLDTGELFF.

This clonotype has more than one count but fewer than ten. The chain couples TRBV7-9 to TRBJ1-4; weak D call: TRBD1 (5 bases). The V gene's germline CDR1 is SEHNR and CDR2 FQNEAQ (reference sequence). This CDR3 contains 20 residues. V was cut by 1 base and J by 0 bases, with 21 bases left in between. The chain's CDR3 is CASSLVGGLREGATNEKLFF. The CDR3 DNA follows: TGTGCCAGCAGCTTAGTAGGCGGACTTAGGGAAGGGGCAACTAATGAAAAACTGTTTTTT.

This clonotype has ten or more counts. This chain's CDR3 is CASSLGGTNPREQYF. The CDR3 nucleotides read TGTGCCAGCAGCTTAGGCGGGACTAACCCTCGCGAGCAGTACTTC. The chain uses TRBV7-2 and TRBJ2-7, with 7 positions matching TRBD2. The CDR3 is made up of 15 amino acids. Germline trimming cut 1 base from V and 6 bases from J; bases unmatched to any gene: 9. CDR1 SGHTA and CDR2 FQGNSA come from the germline V gene. The variable domain in full, completed from reference TRBV7-2 and TRBJ2-7, reads GAGVSQSPSNKVTEKGKDVELRCDPISGHTALYWYRQSLGQGLEFLIYFQGNSAPDKSGLPSDRFSAERTGGSVSTLTIQRTQQEDSAVYLCASSLGGTNPREQYFGPGTRLTVT.

The table lists this clonotype with many counts. The chain recombines TRBV29-1 with TRBJ2-3; TRBD1 matches at 7 bases. Unmatched junction bases numbered 6, after V lost 6 bases and J lost 0 bases. The germline CDR1 and CDR2 sequences are SQVTM and ANQGSEA. This CDR3 is built from 14 residues. The CDR3 loop reads CSVRKGQSTDTQYF. CDR3 in DNA: TGCAGCGTGCGAAAGGGACAGAGCACAGATACGCAGTATTTT.

V usage is TRBV5-4 and J usage is TRBJ2-1, with D possibly being TRBD1 or TRBD2 (6 bases each). The germline V gene has CDR1 SGHNT and CDR2 YYREEE (reference sequence). CDR3 length: 16 amino acids. V lost 4 bases to trimming and J lost 1 base, with 15 bases between them. CDR3 residues: CASSRGGGQSYNEQFF. The CDR3 region has the DNA TGTGCCAGCAGCCGAGGTGGGGGGCAATCCTACAATGAGCAGTTCTTC.

This clonotype was observed a handful of times. The J gene is TRBJ2-1, the V gene TRBV5-6; 7 bases are a match to TRBD1. This CDR3 region has 17 residues. V trimming: 2 bases; J trimming: 0 bases; junction bases outside the gene matches: 8. Germline lookup yields CDR1 SGHDT and CDR2 YYEEEE. The CDR3 DNA follows: TGTGCCAGCAGCTTCTCAAGGGGGCCTAGCTCCTACAATGAGCAGTTCTTC. Its translation is CASSFSRGPSSYNEQFF.

This clonotype was detected ten times or more. The chain links TRBV7-2 to TRBJ2-1; 7 positions agree with TRBD2. J lost 5 bases, V lost 4 bases, and 11 bases had no gene match. Germline loops: CDR1 SGHTA, CDR2 FQGNSA. The CDR3 is made up of 16 amino acids. The CDR3 loop is CASSSLRGSSHNEQFF. As DNA, the CDR3 is TGTGCCAGCAGCTCCCTTCGCGGGAGTAGCCACAATGAGCAGTTCTTC.

This sequence joins TRBV19 and TRBJ2-1, with 10 bases that match TRBD2. Unmatched junction bases numbered 16, after V lost 4 bases and J lost 10 bases. This CDR3 has 17 residues. CDR1 LNHDA and CDR2 SQIVND come from the germline V gene (reference sequence). CDR3 DNA: TGTGCCAGTAGTACCCTGGGTGGGACTAGCGTAATCTCGGAGCAGTTCTTC. Encoded protein: CASSTLGGTSVISEQFF.